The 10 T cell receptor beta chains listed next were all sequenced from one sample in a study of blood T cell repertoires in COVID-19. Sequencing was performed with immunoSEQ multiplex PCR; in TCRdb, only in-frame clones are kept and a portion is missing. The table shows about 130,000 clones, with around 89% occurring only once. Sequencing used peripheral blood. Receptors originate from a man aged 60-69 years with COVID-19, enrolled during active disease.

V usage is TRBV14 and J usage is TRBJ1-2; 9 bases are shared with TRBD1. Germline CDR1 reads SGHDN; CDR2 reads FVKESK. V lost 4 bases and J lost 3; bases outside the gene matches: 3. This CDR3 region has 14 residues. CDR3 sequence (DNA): TGTGCCAGCAGCCGGGACAGGGTCGACTATGGCTACACCTTC. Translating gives CASSRDRVDYGYTF.

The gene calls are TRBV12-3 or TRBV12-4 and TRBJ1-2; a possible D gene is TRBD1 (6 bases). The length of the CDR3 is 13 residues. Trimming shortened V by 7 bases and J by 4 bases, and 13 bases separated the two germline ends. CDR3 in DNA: TGTGCCAGCATCCAAACAGGGAGCTATGGCTACACCTTC. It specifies CASIQTGSYGYTF.

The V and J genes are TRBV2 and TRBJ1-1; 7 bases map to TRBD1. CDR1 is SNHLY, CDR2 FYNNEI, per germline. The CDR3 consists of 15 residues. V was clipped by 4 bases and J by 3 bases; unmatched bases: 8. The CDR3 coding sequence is TGTGCCAGCAGTGGGAAGACAGGGTGGGACACTGAAGCTTTCTTT. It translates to CASSGKTGWDTEAFF.

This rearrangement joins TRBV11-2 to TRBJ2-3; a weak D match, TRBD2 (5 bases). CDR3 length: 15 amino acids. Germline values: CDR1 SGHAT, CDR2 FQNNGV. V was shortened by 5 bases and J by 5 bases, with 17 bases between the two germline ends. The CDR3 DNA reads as TGTGCCAGCAGCCTACGGGGAGCAACCGGAGATACGCAGTATTTT. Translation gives CASSLRGATGDTQYF.

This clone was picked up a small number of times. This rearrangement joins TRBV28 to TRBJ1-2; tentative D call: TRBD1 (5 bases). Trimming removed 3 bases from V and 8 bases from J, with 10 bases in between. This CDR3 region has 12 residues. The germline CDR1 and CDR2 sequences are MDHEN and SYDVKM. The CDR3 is CASSLTVVGYTF. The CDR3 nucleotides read TGTGCCAGCAGTTTGACAGTTGTGGGCTACACCTTC.

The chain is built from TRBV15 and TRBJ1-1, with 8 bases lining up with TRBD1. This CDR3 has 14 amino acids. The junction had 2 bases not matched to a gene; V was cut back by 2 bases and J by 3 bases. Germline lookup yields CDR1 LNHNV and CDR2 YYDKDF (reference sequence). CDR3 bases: TGTGCCACCAGCAGACAGGGGGCTCACACTGAAGCTTTCTTT. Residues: CATSRQGAHTEAFF.

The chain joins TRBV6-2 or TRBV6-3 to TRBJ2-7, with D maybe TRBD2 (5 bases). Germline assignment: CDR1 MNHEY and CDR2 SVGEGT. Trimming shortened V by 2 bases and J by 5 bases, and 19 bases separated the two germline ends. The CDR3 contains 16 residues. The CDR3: CASSYNPDGVTHEQYF. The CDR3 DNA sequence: TGTGCCAGCAGTTACAATCCGGACGGGGTTACCCACGAGCAGTACTTC.

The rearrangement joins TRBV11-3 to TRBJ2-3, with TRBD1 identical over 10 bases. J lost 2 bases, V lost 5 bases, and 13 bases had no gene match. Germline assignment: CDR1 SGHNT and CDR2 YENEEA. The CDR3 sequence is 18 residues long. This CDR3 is CASSVGQGSLRFTDTQYF. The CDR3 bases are TGTGCCAGCAGCGTGGGACAGGGGTCATTAAGGTTCACAGATACGCAGTATTTT.

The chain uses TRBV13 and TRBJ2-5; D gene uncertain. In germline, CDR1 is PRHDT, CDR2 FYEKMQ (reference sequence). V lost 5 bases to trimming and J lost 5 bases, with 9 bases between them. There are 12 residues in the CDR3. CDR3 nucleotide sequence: TGTGCCAGCAGCCTGCAGTTGGAGACCCAGTACTTC. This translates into CASSLQLETQYF.

CDR3: CASSGQGDSPLHF. The CDR3 coding sequence is TGTGCCAGTAGCGGACAGGGTGATTCACCCCTCCACTTT. The V call is TRBV19, the J call TRBJ1-6, with 8 bases aligning to TRBD1. The CDR3 is 13 amino acids. V shed 6 bases and J 8 bases; nucleotides not matched to a gene: 3. Germline V gives CDR1 LNHDA, CDR2 SQIVND (reference sequence).